A selection of T cell receptor beta chains follows, all from one sample in a study of tumour-infiltrating T cells in Burkitt lymphoma. Profiling relied on immunoSEQ multiplex PCR, and the TCRdb table lists in-frame clones only, not all of them. The sample lists some 2,200 clones, about 15% seen once, with 10% in the top ten. Sequenced material: tumor tissue. The receptor source for this set is a human donor with Burkitt lymphoma. The CDR3 runs from the conserved cysteine through the conserved F or W. A D gene is named only where the DNA matches it firmly. Size is omitted from some rows. Given values are once, few, many or a class for expanded clones.

D: TRBD2; J: TRBJ2-1; size: hyperexpanded; V: TRBV7-9; DNA: TGTGCCAGCAGCCGAATAGCGGGGGGACACTTTTACAATGAGCAGTTCTTC; CDR3: CASSRIAGGHFYNEQFF
D: .; J: TRBJ1-5; size: few; V: TRBV4-2; DNA: TGTGCCAGCAGCCCGGGGCAGAATCAGCCCCAGCATTTT; CDR3: CASSPGQNQPQHF
D: .; J: TRBJ1-1; size: .; V: TRBV28; DNA: TGTGCCAGCAGCCCCCAGATGAACACTGAAGCTTTCTTT; CDR3: CASSPQMNTEAFF
D: .; J: TRBJ2-7; size: few; V: TRBV27; DNA: TGTGCCAGCAGTCTCACAGGGACGTCGCTGGGCGAGCAGTACTTC; CDR3: CASSLTGTSLGEQYF
D: .; J: TRBJ1-4; size: few; V: TRBV18; DNA: TGTGCCAGCTCCCCCAACCAGGACAGCCAACTCTTTTTT; CDR3: CASSPNQDSQLFF
D: .; J: TRBJ1-1; size: .; V: TRBV6-5; DNA: TGTGCCAGCAGTTACTTGGGAGCGACTGAAGCTTTCTTT; CDR3: CASSYLGATEAFF
D: .; J: TRBJ2-5; size: .; V: TRBV6-1; DNA: TGTGCCAGCAGTGATTGGGGCATCACGGGGGAGACCCAGTACTTC; CDR3: CASSDWGITGETQYF
D: TRBD1; J: TRBJ2-2; size: few; V: TRBV5-1; DNA: TGCGCCAGCAGCTTGGCCGCTAGACAGGGGGACACCGGGGAGCTGTTTTTT; CDR3: CASSLAARQGDTGELFF
D: .; J: TRBJ2-3; size: large; V: TRBV18; DNA: TGTGCAGGAAAGAGAGGGGGGTCAACAGATACGCAGTATTTT; CDR3: CAGKRGGSTDTQYF
D: .; J: TRBJ2-3; size: .; V: TRBV11-3; DNA: TGTGCCAGCAGCTTAGACCGGCGCACAGATACGCAGTATTTT; CDR3: CASSLDRRTDTQYF
D: .; J: TRBJ2-7; size: .; V: TRBV2; DNA: TGTGCCAGCAGTCAATCCGGGACTCAAGCCTACGAGCAGTACTTC; CDR3: CASSQSGTQAYEQYF
D: .; J: TRBJ1-4; size: few; V: TRBV4-2; DNA: TGTGCCAGCAGCCTTAATGAAAAACTGTTTTTT; CDR3: CASSLNEKLFF
D: .; J: TRBJ1-2; size: few; V: TRBV1; DNA: TGCACCAGCAGGTTCGCGTGTTTGTGCGAAGCCTATGGCTACACCTTC; CDR3: CTSRFACLCEAYGYTF
D: .; J: TRBJ1-2; size: large; V: TRBV5-1; DNA: TGCGCCAGCAGCTTGGGGACAGTTCCTCGGGTCTATGGCTACACCTTC; CDR3: CASSLGTVPRVYGYTF
D: .; J: TRBJ2-5; size: .; V: TRBV18; DNA: TGTGCCAGCTCGCCCACGATGGGATCGGAGACCCAGTACTTC; CDR3: CASSPTMGSETQYF
D: .; J: TRBJ1-3; size: .; V: TRBV7-2; DNA: TGTGCCAGCAACTTCGGGGGGTCCGGAAACACCATATATTTT; CDR3: CASNFGGSGNTIYF
D: .; J: TRBJ2-1; size: .; V: TRBV29-1; DNA: TGCAGCGTTGCTGAGGTCTTGAACCCCGTACAAGGAGAGCAGTTCTTC; CDR3: CSVAEVLNPVQGEQFF
D: .; J: TRBJ1-2; size: .; V: TRBV6-1; DNA: TGTGCCAGCAGTGACGGTGGCGCAGGGATCTATGGCTACACCTTC; CDR3: CASSDGGAGIYGYTF
D: .; J: TRBJ2-5; size: .; V: TRBV4-1; DNA: TGCGCCAGCAGCCAAGAAAGGGGGGGGCGTGAACAGTACTTC; CDR3: CASSQERGGREQYF
D: .; J: TRBJ2-2; size: .; V: TRBV11-2; DNA: TGTGCCAGCAGCGATCGACTAGCCGGGGAGCTGTTTTTT; CDR3: CASSDRLAGELFF
D: TRBD1; J: TRBJ1-5; size: few; V: TRBV4-1; DNA: TGCGCCAGCAGCCATCCCGGACAGGGCCAAGATCAGCCCCAGCATTTT; CDR3: CASSHPGQGQDQPQHF
D: .; J: TRBJ2-1; size: few; V: TRBV5-1; DNA: TGCGCCAGCAGCTCGCCGGGCTACAATGAGCAGTTCTTC; CDR3: CASSSPGYNEQFF
D: .; J: TRBJ2-2; size: few; V: TRBV6-5; DNA: TGTGCCAGCAGTCGAGGACAGCGTAAGGCCGGGGAGCTGTTTTTT; CDR3: CASSRGQRKAGELFF
D: TRBD2; J: TRBJ2-5; size: few; V: TRBV19; DNA: TGTGCCAGTAGTAGTACTAGCGGGGGTGGTGAGACCCAGTACTTC; CDR3: CASSSTSGGGETQYF
D: .; J: TRBJ2-7; size: once; V: TRBV28; DNA: TGTGCCACCTATTTGGGGGGTAAAGATTACGAGCAGTACTTC; CDR3: CATYLGGKDYEQYF
D: TRBD2; J: TRBJ2-7; size: .; V: TRBV27; DNA: TGTGCCAGCAGCCCCGAGGAGCGGGGGGCCTTGGAGCAGTACTTC; CDR3: CASSPEERGALEQYF
D: .; J: TRBJ1-2; size: .; V: TRBV19; DNA: TGTGCCAGTAGTGTCAACAGGGCTGGCTACACCTTC; CDR3: CASSVNRAGYTF
D: TRBD2; J: TRBJ2-1; size: few; V: TRBV5-1; DNA: TGCGCCAGCTCAGGGTACGTGGGACTAGCCTCTGATGAGCAGTTCTTC; CDR3: CASSGYVGLASDEQFF
D: .; J: TRBJ2-3; size: few; V: TRBV7-9; DNA: TGTGCCAGCAGCTTTGGGGGTACGCAGTATTTT; CDR3: CASSFGGTQYF
D: .; J: TRBJ1-5; size: .; V: TRBV28; DNA: TGTGCGGCAAGAGGGACACATAATCAGCCCCAGCATTTT; CDR3: CAARGTHNQPQHF
D: .; J: TRBJ2-5; size: .; V: TRBV7-2; DNA: TGTGCCAGCAGCCCCACTATGGGGTGGGAGACCCAGTACTTC; CDR3: CASSPTMGWETQYF
D: TRBD2; J: TRBJ2-5; size: .; V: TRBV5-1; DNA: TGCGCCAGCAGACGCGGGAGTGAAGAGACCCAGTACTTC; CDR3: CASRRGSEETQYF